The present TCR beta chain was sequenced within a study of T cells in narcolepsy. Study-level results: Autoreactive clonotypes reportedly recurred in blood of same and different patients, not controls. Autoreactive HCRT-specific and TRIB2-specific clonotypes were marked in same-patient CSF-versus-blood CD4+ comparisons.

Some clones are missing from TCRdb's copy, which holds only in-frame ones; the method was immunoSEQ multiplex PCR. This table has about 27,000 clones, 79% appearing once. This clone came up a few times. The antigen remains undetermined. The germline V and J ends were trimmed by 0 bases and 6 bases, with 10 bases remaining between them. The germline CDR1 and CDR2 sequences are MNHNY and SVGAGI (reference sequence). This CDR3 has 14 residues. The receptor's source is a human donor in good health. V is TRBV6-6 and J is TRBJ2-3; D is undetermined. Sequencing was carried out using memory (CD45RA-) CD4+ T cells from blood. CDR3: CASSYSPGGDTQYF. The CDR3 DNA sequence: TGTGCCAGCAGTTACTCCCCGGGTGGGGATACGCAGTATTTT.